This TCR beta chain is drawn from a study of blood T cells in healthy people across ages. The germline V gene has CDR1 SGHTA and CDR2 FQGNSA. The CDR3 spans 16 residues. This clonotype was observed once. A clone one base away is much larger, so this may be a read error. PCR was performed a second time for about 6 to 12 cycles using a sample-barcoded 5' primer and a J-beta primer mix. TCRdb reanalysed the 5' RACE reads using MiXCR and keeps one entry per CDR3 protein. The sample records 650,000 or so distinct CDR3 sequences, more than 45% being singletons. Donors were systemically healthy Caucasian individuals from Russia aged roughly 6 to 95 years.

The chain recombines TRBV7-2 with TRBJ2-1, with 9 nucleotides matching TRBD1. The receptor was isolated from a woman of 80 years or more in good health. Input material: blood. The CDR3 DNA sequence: TGTGCCAGCAGCTTAGTGTACAGGGGGCTATCCCCTGAGCGGTTCTTC. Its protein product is CASSLVYRGLSPERFF.